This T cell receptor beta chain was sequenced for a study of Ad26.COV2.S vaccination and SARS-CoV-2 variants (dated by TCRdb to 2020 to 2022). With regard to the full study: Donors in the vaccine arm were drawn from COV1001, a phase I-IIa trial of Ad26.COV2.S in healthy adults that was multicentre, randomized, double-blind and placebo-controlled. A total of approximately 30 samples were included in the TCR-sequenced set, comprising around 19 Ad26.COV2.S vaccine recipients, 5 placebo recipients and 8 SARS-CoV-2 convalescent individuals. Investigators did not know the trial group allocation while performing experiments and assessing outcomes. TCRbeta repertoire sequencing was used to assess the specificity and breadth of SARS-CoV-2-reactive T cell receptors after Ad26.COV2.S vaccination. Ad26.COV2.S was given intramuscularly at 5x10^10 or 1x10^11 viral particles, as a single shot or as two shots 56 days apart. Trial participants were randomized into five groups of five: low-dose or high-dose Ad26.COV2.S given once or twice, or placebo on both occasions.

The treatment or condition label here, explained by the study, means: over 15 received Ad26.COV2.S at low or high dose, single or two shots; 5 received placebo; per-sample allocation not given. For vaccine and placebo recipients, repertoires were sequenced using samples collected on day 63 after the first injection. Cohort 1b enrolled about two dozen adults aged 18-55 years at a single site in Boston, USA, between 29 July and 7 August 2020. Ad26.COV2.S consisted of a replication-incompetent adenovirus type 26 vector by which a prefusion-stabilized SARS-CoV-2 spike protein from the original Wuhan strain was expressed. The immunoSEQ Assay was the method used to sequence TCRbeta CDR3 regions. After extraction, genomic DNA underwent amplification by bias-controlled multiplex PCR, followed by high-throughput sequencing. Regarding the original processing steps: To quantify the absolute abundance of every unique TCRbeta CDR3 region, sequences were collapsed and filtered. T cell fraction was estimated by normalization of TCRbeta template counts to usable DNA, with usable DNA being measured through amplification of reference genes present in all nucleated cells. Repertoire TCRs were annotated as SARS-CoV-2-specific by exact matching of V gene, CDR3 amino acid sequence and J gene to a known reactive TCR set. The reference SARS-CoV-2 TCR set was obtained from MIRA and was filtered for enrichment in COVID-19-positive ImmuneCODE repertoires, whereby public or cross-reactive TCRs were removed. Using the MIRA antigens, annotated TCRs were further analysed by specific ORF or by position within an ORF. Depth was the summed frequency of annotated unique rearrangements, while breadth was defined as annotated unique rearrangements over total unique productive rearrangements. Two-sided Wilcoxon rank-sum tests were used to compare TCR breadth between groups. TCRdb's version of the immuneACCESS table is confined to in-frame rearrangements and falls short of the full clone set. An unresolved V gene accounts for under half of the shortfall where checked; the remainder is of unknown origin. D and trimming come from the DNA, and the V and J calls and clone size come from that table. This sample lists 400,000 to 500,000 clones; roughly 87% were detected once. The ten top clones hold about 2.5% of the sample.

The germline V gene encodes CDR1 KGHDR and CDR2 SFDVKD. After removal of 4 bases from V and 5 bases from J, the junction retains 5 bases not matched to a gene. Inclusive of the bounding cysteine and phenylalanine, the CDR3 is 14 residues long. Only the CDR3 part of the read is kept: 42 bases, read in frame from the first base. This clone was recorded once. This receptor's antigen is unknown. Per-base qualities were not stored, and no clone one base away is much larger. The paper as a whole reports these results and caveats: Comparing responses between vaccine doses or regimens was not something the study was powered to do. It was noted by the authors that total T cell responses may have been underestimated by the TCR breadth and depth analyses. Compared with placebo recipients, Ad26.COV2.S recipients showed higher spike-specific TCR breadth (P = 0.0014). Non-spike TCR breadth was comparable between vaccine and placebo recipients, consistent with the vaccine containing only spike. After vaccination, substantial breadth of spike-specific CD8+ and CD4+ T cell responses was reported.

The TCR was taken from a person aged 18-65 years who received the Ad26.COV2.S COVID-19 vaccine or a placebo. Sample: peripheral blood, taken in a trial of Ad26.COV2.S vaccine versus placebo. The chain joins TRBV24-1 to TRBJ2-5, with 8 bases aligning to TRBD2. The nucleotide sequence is TGTGCCACCAGTGACAATAGCGGGATGGAGACCCAGTACTTC. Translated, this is CATSDNSGMETQYF.